This T cell receptor beta chain was documented in a study of blood T cell repertoires in COVID-19. Study context: The United States, Italy and Spain supplied acute and convalescent COVID-19 samples. Sample material is recorded as cDNA or gDNA derived from T cells, B-cell-depleted T cells, or PBMCs.

V was clipped by 1 base and J by 0 bases; unmatched bases: 8. The CDR3 runs 19 residues. The germline gives CDR1 SGHNT, CDR2 YENEEA. Original handling: Estimates of nucleated cell counts were drawn from the amplification of reference gene primers. Clones were sequenced by immunoSEQ multiplex PCR, and TCRdb holds only the in-frame ones, with some missing. The DNA gave D and trimming, while V, J and clone size come from that table. The sample includes 100,000 or so clones, approximately 82% of them seen just once. The material sequenced was peripheral blood. The source is a man in his 60s with active or convalescent COVID-19. The rearrangement links TRBV11-3 to TRBJ2-1, with 11 bases aligning to TRBD2. The CDR3, as DNA: TGTGCCAGCAGCTTAGGGGGTACTAGCGGGAGCCCCTCCTACAATGAGCAGTTCTTC. Its protein is CASSLGGTSGSPSYNEQFF.